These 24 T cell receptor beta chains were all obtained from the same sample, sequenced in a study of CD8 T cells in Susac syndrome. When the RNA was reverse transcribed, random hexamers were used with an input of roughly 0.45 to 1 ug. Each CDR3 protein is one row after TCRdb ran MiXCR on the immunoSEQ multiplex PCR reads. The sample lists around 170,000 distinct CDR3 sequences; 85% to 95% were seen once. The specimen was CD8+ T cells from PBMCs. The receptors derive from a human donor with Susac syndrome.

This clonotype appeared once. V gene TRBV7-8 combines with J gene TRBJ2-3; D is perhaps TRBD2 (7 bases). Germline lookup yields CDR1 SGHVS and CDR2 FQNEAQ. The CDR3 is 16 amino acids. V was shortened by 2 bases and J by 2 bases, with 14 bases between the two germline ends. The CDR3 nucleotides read TGTGCCAGCAGCTTATTGGGGCGGGGGCTCACAGATACGCAGTATTTT. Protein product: CASSLLGRGLTDTQYF.

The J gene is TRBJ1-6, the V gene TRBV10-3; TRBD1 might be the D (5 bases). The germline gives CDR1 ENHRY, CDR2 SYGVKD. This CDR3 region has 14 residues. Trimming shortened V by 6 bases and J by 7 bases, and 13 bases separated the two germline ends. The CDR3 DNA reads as TGTGCCATCAGGCAGGGTTCGGGGAATTCACCCCTCCACTTT. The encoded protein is CAIRQGSGNSPLHF.

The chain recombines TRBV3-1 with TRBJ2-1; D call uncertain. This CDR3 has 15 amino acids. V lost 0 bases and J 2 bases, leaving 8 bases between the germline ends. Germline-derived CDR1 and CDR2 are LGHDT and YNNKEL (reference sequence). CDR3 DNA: TGTGCCAGCAGCCAAGATACCCTACCCTACAATGAGCAGTTCTTC. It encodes CASSQDTLPYNEQFF.

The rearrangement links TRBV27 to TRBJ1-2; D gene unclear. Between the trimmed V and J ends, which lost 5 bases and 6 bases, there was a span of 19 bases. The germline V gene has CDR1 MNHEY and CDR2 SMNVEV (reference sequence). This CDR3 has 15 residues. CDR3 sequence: CASSPGPFSDDGYTF. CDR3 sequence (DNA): TGTGCCAGCAGTCCAGGCCCTTTCTCGGATGATGGCTACACCTTC.

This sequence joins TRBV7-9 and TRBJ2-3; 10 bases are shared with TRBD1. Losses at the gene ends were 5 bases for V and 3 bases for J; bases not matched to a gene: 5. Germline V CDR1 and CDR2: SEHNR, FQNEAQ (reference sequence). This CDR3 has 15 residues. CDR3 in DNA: TGTGCCAGCAGCCCGGGGGACAGGGGAACAGATACGCAGTATTTT. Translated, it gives CASSPGDRGTDTQYF.

CDR3 amino acids: CSARDRGRTEAFF. CDR3 DNA sequence: TGCAGTGCTAGAGATCGGGGTAGGACTGAAGCTTTCTTT. The V call is TRBV20-1, the J call TRBJ1-1; D unclear. Trimming took off 0 bases at V and 5 bases at J, with 10 bases between the two ends. Germline V gives CDR1 DFQATT, CDR2 SNEGSKA (reference sequence). CDR3 length equals 13 residues.

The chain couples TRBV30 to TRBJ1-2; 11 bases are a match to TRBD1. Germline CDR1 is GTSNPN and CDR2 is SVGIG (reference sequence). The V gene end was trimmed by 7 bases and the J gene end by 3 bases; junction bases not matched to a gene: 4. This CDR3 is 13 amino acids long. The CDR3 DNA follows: TGTGCCTTACCGGGACAGGGGGACTATGGCTACACCTTC. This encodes CALPGQGDYGYTF. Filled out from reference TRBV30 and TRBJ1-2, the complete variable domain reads SQTIHQWPATLVQPVGSPLSLECTVEGTSNPNLYWYRQAAGRGLQLLFYSVGIGQISSEVPQNLSASRPQDRQFILSSKKLLLSDSGFYLCALPGQGDYGYTFGSGTRLTVV.

For the CDR3, the DNA is TGCAGCGTAGATTACCGGGACAGATTCGATGAGCAGTTCTTC. Residues: CSVDYRDRFDEQFF. V usage is TRBV29-1 and J usage is TRBJ2-1; 7 bases map to TRBD1. Unmatched junction bases numbered 13, after V lost 6 bases and J lost 8 bases. Germline V gene lookup returns CDR1 SQVTM and CDR2 ANQGSEA. The CDR3 is 14 amino acids.

CDR3 sequence: CASRFHPSEGYTF. CDR3 nucleotides: TGTGCCAGCAGGTTCCACCCTTCTGAGGGCTACACCTTC. This chain links TRBV7-9 with TRBJ1-2, with D uncertain. Germline V lookup: CDR1 SEHNR, CDR2 FQNEAQ (reference sequence). The CDR3 is made up of 13 amino acids. V lost 6 bases, J lost 8 bases, and 16 bases lay in between.

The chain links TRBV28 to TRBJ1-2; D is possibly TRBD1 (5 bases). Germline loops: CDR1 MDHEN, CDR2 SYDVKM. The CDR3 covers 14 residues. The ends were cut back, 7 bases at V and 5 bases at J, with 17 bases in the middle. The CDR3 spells CASTFPGTVYGYTF. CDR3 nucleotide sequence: TGTGCCAGCACTTTTCCCGGGACCGTTTATGGCTACACCTTC.

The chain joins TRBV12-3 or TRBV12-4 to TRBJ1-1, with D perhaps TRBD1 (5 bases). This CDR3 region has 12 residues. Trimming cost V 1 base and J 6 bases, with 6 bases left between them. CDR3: CASSLGDPEAFF. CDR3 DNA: TGTGCCAGCAGTTTAGGGGACCCTGAAGCTTTCTTT.

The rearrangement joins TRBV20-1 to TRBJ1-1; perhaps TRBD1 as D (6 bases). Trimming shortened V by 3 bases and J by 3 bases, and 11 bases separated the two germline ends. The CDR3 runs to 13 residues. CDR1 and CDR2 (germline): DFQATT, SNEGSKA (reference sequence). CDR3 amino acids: CSASRGAYTEAFF. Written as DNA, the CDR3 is TGCAGTGCTAGCCGGGGGGCGTACACTGAAGCTTTCTTT.

CDR3 sequence: CASNPNSGNTIYF. The CDR3 nucleotides read TGTGCCAGCAATCCGAATTCTGGAAACACCATATATTTT. The chain joins TRBV12-3 or TRBV12-4 to TRBJ1-3; no reliable D call. Trimming stripped 7 bases from V and 1 base from J, with 8 bases between. CDR3 length: 13 amino acids.

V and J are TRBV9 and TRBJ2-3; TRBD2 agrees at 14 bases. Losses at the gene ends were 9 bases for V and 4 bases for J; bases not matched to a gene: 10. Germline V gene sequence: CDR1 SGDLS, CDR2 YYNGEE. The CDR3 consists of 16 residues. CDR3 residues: CATSPRLAGGPDTQYF. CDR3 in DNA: TGTGCCACATCCCCCCGACTAGCGGGGGGGCCAGATACGCAGTATTTT. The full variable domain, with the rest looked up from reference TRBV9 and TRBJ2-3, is DSGVTQTPKHLITATGQRVTLRCSPRSGDLSVYWYQQSLDQGLQFLIQYYNGEERAKGNILERFSAQQFPDLHSELNLSSLELGDSALYFCATSPRLAGGPDTQYFGPGTRLTVL.

The CDR3 DNA reads as TGTGCCAGCAGCCAGAACCGGGACGGGGGCTACACCTTC. Translation: CASSQNRDGGYTF. The chain links TRBV3-1 to TRBJ1-2; D is perhaps TRBD1 (5 bases). Germline values: CDR1 LGHDT, CDR2 YNNKEL (reference sequence). The CDR3 has 13 residues. The ends were cut back, 3 bases at V and 8 bases at J, with 13 bases in the middle. The variable domain in full, with the rest retrieved from reference TRBV3-1 and TRBJ1-2, is DTAVSQTPKYLVTQMGNDKSIKCEQNLGHDTMYWYKQDSKKFLKIMFSYNNKELIINETVPNRFSPKSPDKAHLNLHINSLELGDSAVYFCASSQNRDGGYTFGSGTRLTVV.

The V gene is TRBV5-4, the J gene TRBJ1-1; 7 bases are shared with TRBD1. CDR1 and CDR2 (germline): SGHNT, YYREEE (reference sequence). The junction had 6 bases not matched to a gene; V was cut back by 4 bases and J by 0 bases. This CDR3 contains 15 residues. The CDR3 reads CASSSSGQVNTEAFF. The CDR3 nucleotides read TGTGCCAGCAGCAGTTCTGGACAGGTGAACACTGAAGCTTTCTTT.

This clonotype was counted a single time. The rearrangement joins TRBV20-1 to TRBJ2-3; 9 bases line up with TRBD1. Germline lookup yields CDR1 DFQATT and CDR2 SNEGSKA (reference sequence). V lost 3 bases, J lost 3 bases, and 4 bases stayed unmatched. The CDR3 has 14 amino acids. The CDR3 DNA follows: TGCAGTGCTAGTACAGGGGGCCGGACAGATACGCAGTATTTT. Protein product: CSASTGGRTDTQYF.

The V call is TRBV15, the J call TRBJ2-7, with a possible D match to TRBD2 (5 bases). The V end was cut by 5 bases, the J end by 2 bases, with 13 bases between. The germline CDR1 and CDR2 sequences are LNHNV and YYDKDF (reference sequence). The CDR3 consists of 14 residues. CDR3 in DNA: TGTGCCACCAGCCCTCCAACTAGGACCTACGAGCAGTACTTC. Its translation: CATSPPTRTYEQYF. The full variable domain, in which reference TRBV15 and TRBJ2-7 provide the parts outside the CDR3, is DAMVIQNPRYQVTQFGKPVTLSCSQTLNHNVMYWYQQKSSQAPKLLFHYYDKDFNNEADTPDNFQSRRPNTSFCFLDIRSPGLGDTAMYLCATSPPTRTYEQYFGPGTRLTVT.

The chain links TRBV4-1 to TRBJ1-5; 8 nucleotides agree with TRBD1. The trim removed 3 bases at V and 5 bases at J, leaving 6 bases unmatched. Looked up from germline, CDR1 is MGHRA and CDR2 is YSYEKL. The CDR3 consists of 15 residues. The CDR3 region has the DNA TGCGCCAGCAGCCAGGATGGACAGGGTCATCAGCCCCAGCATTTT. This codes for CASSQDGQGHQPQHF.

The CDR3: CATSDGQGMNTEAFF. In DNA form, the CDR3 reads TGTGCCACCAGTGATGGACAGGGGATGAACACTGAAGCTTTCTTT. This sequence joins TRBV24-1 and TRBJ1-1, with 9 bases that match TRBD1. V shed 3 bases and J 0 bases; nucleotides not matched to a gene: 1. The CDR3 spans 15 residues. Germline V CDR1 and CDR2: KGHDR, SFDVKD.

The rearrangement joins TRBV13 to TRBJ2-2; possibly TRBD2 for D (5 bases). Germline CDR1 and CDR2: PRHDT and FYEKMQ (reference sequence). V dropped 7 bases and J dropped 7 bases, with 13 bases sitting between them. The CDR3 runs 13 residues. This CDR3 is CASTAGESGELFF. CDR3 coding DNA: TGTGCCAGCACCGCTGGGGAGAGCGGGGAGCTGTTTTTT.

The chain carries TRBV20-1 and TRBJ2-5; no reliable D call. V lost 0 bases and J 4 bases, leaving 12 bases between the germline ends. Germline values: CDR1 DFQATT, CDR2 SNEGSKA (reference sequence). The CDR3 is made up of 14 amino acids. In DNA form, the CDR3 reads TGCAGTGCTAGAGATAATAGAGCTCTAGAGACCCAGTACTTC. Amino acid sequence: CSARDNRALETQYF.

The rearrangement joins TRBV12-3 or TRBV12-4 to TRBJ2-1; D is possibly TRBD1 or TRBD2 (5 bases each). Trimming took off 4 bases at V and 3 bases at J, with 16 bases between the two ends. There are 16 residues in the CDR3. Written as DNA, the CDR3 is TGTGCCAGCAGTTCCGGGGCAGCGAGGGTCTACAATGAGCAGTTCTTC. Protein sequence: CASSSGAARVYNEQFF.

CDR3 sequence (DNA): TGTGCCAGCAGCCCGTCAGGGGATTCCTCCTCCTACGAGCAGTACTTC. It encodes CASSPSGDSSSYEQYF. The chain couples TRBV28 to TRBJ2-7, with TRBD1 as a possible D gene (6 bases). Trimming took off 6 bases at V and 0 bases at J, with 18 bases between the two ends. Germline-derived CDR1 and CDR2 are MDHEN and SYDVKM. The CDR3 loop spans 16 amino acids.